Presented here are 10 T cell receptor beta chains from one specimen sequenced in a study of T-cell reconstitution after alpha-beta-depleted transplantation in children. Unique molecular identifiers featured in how the TCRbeta library was prepared. TCRdb re-derived calls from the PCR reads in MiXCR, one entry per CDR3 protein. The sample has some 490,000 distinct CDR3 sequences, approximately 12% seen once. Material: PBMCs from the stem cell graft donor, obtained from the stem cell graft. The receptors were sampled from a human donor who donated a stem cell graft to a child with combined immunodeficiency.

The sample holds many counts of this clonotype. The chain is built from TRBV30 and TRBJ2-1, with D uncertain. Germline CDR1 is GTSNPN and CDR2 is SVGIG (reference sequence). The CDR3 extends over 12 amino acids. The V end lost 0 bases, the J end lost 4 bases, and 4 bases lay between the germline ends. CDR3 coding DNA: TGTGCCTGGAGTGTTACTTACAATGAGCAGTTCTTC. It yields the protein CAWSVTYNEQFF.

The rearrangement joins TRBV5-1 to TRBJ2-1, with 7 bases aligning to TRBD1. The CDR3 is made up of 15 amino acids. Trimming took 4 bases from V and 7 from J; bases not matched to a gene: 11. The germline V gene has CDR1 SGHRS and CDR2 YFSETQ. CDR3 protein: CASSLRQGSGNEQFF. In DNA, the CDR3 is TGCGCCAGCAGCCTACGACAGGGTTCGGGGAATGAGCAGTTCTTC.

This clonotype was picked up a small number of times. The chain recombines TRBV24-1 with TRBJ2-1; D possibly corresponds to TRBD2 (5 bases). In germline, CDR1 is KGHDR, CDR2 SFDVKD. V was trimmed by 4 bases and J by 4 bases, leaving 16 bases between them. The CDR3 extends over 16 amino acids. Here the CDR3 reads CATSDPARRGYNEQFF. The CDR3 DNA follows: TGTGCCACCAGTGACCCTGCCCGTCGCGGGTACAATGAGCAGTTCTTC.

The table lists this clonotype with many counts. The chain has TRBV12-3 or TRBV12-4 and TRBJ1-4; D uncertain. The V and J ends lost 2 bases and 3 bases respectively, with 7 bases between them. CDR3 length: 14 amino acids. The CDR3 spells CASSLRMANEKLFF. The CDR3, as DNA: TGTGCCAGCAGTTTAAGGATGGCTAATGAAAAACTGTTTTTT.

This clonotype has at least ten counts. The chain employs TRBV7-2 and TRBJ1-3; tentative D call: TRBD1 (5 bases). This CDR3 region has 15 residues. V dropped 10 bases and J dropped 4 bases, with 20 bases sitting between them. Germline V CDR1 and CDR2: SGHTA, FQGNSA. CDR3 region: CAIDGWGRHGNTIYF. For the CDR3, the DNA is TGTGCCATCGACGGGTGGGGCCGGCACGGAAACACCATATATTTT.

This clonotype was counted at least ten times. V usage is TRBV24-1 and J usage is TRBJ2-1; 8 bases are shared with TRBD2. The trim removed 4 bases at V and 8 bases at J, leaving 6 bases unmatched. This CDR3 has 14 amino acids. Per the germline V gene, CDR1 is KGHDR and CDR2 is SFDVKD. The CDR3 nucleotides read TGTGCCACCAGTGAAGTTGGGCGGGAGGATGAGCAGTTCTTC. The encoded protein is CATSEVGREDEQFF.

V is TRBV5-1 and J is TRBJ2-5; no clear D gene. The CDR3 totals 15 residues. Trimming took 1 base from V and 5 from J, leaving 15 bases between them. Germline values: CDR1 SGHRS, CDR2 YFSETQ. For the CDR3, the DNA is TGCGCCAGCAGCTTGAGTTCGAGGAGTGGGGAGACCCAGTACTTC. Translation: CASSLSSRSGETQYF. The variable domain in full, completed from reference TRBV5-1 and TRBJ2-5, reads KAGVTQTPRYLIKTRGQQVTLSCSPISGHRSVSWYQQTPGQGLQFLFEYFSETQRNKGNFPGRFSGRQFSNSRSEMNVSTLELGDSALYLCASSLSSRSGETQYFGPGTRLLVL.

V and J are TRBV24-1 and TRBJ2-7, with TRBD2 matching 15 bases. Germline V CDR1 and CDR2: KGHDR, SFDVKD. With 4 bases clipped from V and 4 bases from J, the junction kept 4 bases outside the gene matches. The CDR3 sequence is 16 residues long. In nucleotides, the CDR3 is TGTGCCACCAGTGACCCCGGGACTAGCGGGAGGTACGAGCAGTACTTC. It codes for CATSDPGTSGRYEQYF.

This clonotype has only a few counts. The chain carries TRBV12-3 or TRBV12-4 and TRBJ2-1; D possibly matches TRBD1 or TRBD2 (5 bases each). V lost 5 bases and J 4 bases, leaving 12 bases between the germline ends. This CDR3 comprises 14 residues. This CDR3 is CASSGGPRYNEQFF. The CDR3 bases are TGTGCCAGCAGTGGGGGACCAAGATACAATGAGCAGTTCTTC.

This clonotype was recorded only once. This sequence joins TRBV7-2 and TRBJ1-4, with D possibly being TRBD1 (5 bases). Trimming pared 1 base from V and 6 bases from J, leaving 15 bases between. Germline CDR1 is SGHTA and CDR2 is FQGNSA. The length of the CDR3 is 16 residues. The CDR3 DNA reads TGTGCCAGCAGCTTAGGGCTTGGGGGGGGATATGAAAAACTGTTTTTT. Translated: CASSLGLGGGYEKLFF.